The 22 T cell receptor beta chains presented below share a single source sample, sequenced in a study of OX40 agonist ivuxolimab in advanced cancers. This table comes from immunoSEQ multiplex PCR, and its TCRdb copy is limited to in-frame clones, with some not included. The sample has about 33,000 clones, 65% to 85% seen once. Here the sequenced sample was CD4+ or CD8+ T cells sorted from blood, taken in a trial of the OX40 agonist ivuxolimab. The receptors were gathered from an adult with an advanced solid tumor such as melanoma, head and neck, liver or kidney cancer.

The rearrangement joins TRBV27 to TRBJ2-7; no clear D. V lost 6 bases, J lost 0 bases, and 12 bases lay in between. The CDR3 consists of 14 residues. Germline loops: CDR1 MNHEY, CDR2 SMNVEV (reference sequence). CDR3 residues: CASSPRSSSYEQYF. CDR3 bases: TGTGCCAGCAGCCCCAGGTCCAGCTCCTACGAGCAGTACTTC.

The CDR3 here is CAISEASGAETQYF. The CDR3 DNA is TGTGCCATCAGTGAGGCTAGCGGGGCGGAGACCCAGTACTTC. The V gene is TRBV10-3, the J gene TRBJ2-5; the match to TRBD2 covers 9 bases. After removal of 2 bases from V and 5 bases from J, the junction contained 3 bases not matched to a gene. There are 14 residues in the CDR3. Germline V gene lookup returns CDR1 ENHRY and CDR2 SYGVKD.

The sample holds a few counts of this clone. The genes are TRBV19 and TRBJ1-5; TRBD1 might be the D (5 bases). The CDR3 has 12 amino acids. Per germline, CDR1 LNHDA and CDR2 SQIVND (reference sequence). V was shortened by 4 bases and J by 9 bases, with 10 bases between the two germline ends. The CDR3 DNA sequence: TGTGCCAGTAGTACAATGGGGCGGCCCCAGCATTTT. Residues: CASSTMGRPQHF.

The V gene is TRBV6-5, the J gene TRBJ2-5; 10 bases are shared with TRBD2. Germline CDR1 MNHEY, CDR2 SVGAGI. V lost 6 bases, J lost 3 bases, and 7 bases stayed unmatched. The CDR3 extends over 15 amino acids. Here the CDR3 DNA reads TGTGCCAGCAGGACCGAGCTAGCGGGGGAAGAGACCCAGTACTTC. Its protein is CASRTELAGEETQYF.

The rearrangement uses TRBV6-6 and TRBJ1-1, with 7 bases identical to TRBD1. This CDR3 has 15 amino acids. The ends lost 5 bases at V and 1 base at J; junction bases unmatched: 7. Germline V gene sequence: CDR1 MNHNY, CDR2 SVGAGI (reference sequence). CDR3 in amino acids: CASSQGVEGNTEAFF. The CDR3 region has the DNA TGTGCCAGCAGTCAGGGGGTGGAGGGGAACACTGAAGCTTTCTTT.

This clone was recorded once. The CDR3 loop reads CASSVRSLAGTLGEQFF. The CDR3 nucleotides read TGTGCCAGCAGCGTACGGTCTCTAGCGGGGACCTTGGGTGAGCAGTTCTTC. The chain couples TRBV9 to TRBJ2-1; 9 positions match TRBD2. CDR3 length: 17 amino acids. Trimming took 1 base from V and 9 from J; bases not matched to a gene: 14. Germline CDR1 is SGDLS and CDR2 is YYNGEE.

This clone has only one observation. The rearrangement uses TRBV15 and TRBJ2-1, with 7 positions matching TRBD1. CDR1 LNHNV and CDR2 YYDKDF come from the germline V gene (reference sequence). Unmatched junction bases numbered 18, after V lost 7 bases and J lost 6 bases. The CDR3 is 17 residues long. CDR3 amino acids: CATKKIRDSLTLNEQFF. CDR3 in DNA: TGTGCCACCAAAAAGATAAGGGACAGTTTGACCCTCAATGAGCAGTTCTTC.

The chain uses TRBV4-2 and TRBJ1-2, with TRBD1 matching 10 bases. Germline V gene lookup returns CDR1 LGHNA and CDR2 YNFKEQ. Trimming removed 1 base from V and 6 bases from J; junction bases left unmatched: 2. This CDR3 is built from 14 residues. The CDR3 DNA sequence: TGTGCCAGCAGCCAAGTCGGGACAGGGGATGGCTACACCTTC. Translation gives CASSQVGTGDGYTF.

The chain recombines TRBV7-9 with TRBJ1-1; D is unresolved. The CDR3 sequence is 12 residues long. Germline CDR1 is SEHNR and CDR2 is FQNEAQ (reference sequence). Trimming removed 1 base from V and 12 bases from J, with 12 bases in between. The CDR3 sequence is CASSLGSLASFF. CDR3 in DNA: TGTGCCAGCAGCTTAGGATCACTGGCGTCTTTCTTT. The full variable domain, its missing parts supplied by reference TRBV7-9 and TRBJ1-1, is DTGVSQNPRHKITKRGQNVTFRCDPISEHNRLYWYRQTLGQGPEFLTYFQNEAQLEKSRLLSDRFSAERPKGSFSTLEIQRTEQGDSAMYLCASSLGSLASFFGQGTRLTVV.

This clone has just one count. DNA of the CDR3: TGTGCCAGCAAGAGGCCGGGTGGGGCCAACGTCCTGACTTTC. Its protein product is CASKRPGGANVLTF. The chain employs TRBV27 and TRBJ2-6, with unresolved D. The CDR3 runs to 14 residues. In germline, CDR1 is MNHEY, CDR2 SMNVEV (reference sequence). V was clipped by 7 bases and J by 3 bases, with 10 bases between them.

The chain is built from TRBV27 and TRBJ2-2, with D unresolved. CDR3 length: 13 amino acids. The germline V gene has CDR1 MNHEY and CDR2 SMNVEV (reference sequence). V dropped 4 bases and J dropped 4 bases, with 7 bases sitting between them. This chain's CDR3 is CASSYPLTGELFF. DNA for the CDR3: TGTGCCAGCAGTTACCCCCTCACCGGGGAGCTGTTTTTT.

CDR3 protein: CASSGQSRLNQPQHF. Written as DNA, the CDR3 is TGTGCCAGCAGTGGACAGTCCCGCCTCAATCAGCCCCAGCATTTT. The chain employs TRBV28 and TRBJ1-5; possibly TRBD1 for D (6 bases). CDR1 is MDHEN and CDR2 is SYDVKM in the germline V gene. The CDR3 sequence is 15 residues long. Trimming shortened V by 5 bases and J by 3 bases, and 14 bases separated the two germline ends.

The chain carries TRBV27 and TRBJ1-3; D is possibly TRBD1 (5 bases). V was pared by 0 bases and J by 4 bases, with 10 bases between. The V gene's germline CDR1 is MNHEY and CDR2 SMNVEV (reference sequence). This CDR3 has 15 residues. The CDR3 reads CASSLSLGEGNTIYF. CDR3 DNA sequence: TGTGCCAGCAGTTTATCATTGGGGGAGGGAAACACCATATATTTT.

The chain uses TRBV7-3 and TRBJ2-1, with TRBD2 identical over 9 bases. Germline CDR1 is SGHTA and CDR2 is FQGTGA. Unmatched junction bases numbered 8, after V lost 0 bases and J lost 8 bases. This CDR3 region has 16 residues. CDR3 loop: CASSLTPRGGRDEQFF. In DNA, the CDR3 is TGTGCCAGCAGCTTAACCCCGCGGGGGGGCCGCGATGAGCAGTTCTTC. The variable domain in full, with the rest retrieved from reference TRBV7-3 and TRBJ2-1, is GAGVSQTPSNKVTEKGKYVELRCDPISGHTALYWYRQSLGQGPEFLIYFQGTGAADDSGLPNDRFFAVRPEGSVSTLKIQRTERGDSAVYLCASSLTPRGGRDEQFFGPGTRLTVL.

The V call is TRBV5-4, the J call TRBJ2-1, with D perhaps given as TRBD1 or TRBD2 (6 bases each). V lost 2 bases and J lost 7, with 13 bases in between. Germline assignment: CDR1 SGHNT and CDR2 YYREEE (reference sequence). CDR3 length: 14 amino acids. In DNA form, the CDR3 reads TGTGCCAGCAGCTTTAGAGGGGGGTGGAATGAGCAGTTCTTC. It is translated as CASSFRGGWNEQFF.

This CDR3 reads CASSSSGAFTDTQYF. CDR3 in DNA: TGTGCCAGCAGCTCTAGCGGGGCTTTCACAGATACGCAGTATTTT. The chain has TRBV7-2 and TRBJ2-3, with 9 bases identical to TRBD2. CDR1 is SGHTA and CDR2 is FQGNSA in the germline V gene. There are 15 residues in the CDR3. Trimming took 4 bases from V and 2 from J; bases not matched to a gene: 4.

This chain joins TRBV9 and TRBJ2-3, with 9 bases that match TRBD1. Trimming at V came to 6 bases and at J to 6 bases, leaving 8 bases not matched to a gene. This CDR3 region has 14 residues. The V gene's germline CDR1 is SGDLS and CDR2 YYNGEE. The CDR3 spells CASTQAGTGDTQYF. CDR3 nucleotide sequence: TGTGCCAGCACCCAGGCGGGGACAGGGGATACGCAGTATTTT.

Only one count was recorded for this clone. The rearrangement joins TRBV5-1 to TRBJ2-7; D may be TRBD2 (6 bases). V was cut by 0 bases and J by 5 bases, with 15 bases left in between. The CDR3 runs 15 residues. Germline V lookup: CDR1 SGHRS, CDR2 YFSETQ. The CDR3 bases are TGCGCCAGCAGCTTGGCCGGGACTGCGATCCACGAGCAGTACTTC. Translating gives CASSLAGTAIHEQYF.

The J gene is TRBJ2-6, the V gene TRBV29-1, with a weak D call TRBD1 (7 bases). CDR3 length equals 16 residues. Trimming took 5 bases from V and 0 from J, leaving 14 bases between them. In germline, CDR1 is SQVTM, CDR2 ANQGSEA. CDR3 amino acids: CSVLQGTRSGANVLTF. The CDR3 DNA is TGCAGCGTTCTACAGGGGACTCGCTCTGGGGCCAACGTCCTGACTTTC.

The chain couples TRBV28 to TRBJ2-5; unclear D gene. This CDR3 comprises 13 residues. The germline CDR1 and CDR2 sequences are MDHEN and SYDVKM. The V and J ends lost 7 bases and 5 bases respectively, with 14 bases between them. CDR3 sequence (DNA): TGTGCCAGCACCGTATGGAGTTCTGAGACCCAGTACTTC. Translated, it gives CASTVWSSETQYF.

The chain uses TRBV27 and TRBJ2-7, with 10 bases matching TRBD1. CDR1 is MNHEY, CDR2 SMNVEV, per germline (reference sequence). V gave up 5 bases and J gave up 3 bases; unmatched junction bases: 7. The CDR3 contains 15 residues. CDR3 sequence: CASSVGTGENYEQYF. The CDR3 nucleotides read TGTGCCAGCAGTGTTGGGACAGGGGAAAACTACGAGCAGTACTTC.

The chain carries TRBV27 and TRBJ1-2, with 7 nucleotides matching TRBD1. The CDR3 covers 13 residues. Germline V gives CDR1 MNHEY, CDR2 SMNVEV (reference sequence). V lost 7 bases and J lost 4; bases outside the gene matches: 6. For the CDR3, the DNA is TGTGCCAGCACCAGGGGGTACGGCTATGGCTACACCTTC. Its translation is CASTRGYGYGYTF.